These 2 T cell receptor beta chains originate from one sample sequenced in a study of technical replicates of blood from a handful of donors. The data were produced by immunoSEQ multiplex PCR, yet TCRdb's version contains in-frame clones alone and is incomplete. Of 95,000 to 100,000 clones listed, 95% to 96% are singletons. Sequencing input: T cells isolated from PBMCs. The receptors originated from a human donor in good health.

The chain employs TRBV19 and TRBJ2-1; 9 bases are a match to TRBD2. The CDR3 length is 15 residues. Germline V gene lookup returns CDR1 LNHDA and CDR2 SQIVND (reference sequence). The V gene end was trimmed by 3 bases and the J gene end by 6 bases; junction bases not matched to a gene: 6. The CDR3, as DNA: TGTGCCAGTAGTATTGGAGGGACTAGCCCCAATGAGCAGTTCTTC. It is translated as CASSIGGTSPNEQFF.

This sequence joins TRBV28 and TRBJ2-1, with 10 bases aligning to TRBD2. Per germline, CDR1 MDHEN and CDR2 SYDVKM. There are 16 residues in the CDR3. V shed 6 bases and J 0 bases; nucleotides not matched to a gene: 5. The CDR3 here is CASRPGLADSYNEQFF. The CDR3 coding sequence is TGTGCCAGCAGACCAGGACTAGCGGACTCCTACAATGAGCAGTTCTTC. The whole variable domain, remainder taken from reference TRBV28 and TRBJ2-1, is DVKVTQSSRYLVKRTGEKVFLECVQDMDHENMFWYRQDPGLGLRLIYFSYDVKMKEKGDIPEGYSVSREKKERFSLILESASTNQTSMYLCASRPGLADSYNEQFFGPGTRLTVL.